These T cell receptor beta chains were read from a single sample in a study of chemoradiotherapy in HPV16-positive cancers. Using immunoSEQ multiplex PCR, the repertoire was profiled, and TCRdb retains in-frame clones only, with some absent. The sample yields about 29,000 clones, 91% seen once. The source was blood, collected from a patient who underwent chemoradiotherapy. These receptors all come from a human donor with HPV-associated anogenital cancer. The CDR3 runs from the conserved cysteine through the conserved F or W. The order of the fields is CDR3 protein, CDR3 DNA, clone size, V gene, J gene, D gene. A D gene is named only where the DNA matches it firmly. Not all rows give a size; the values are once, few, many and, for expanded clones, a class.

CDR3aa: CASSAGGAEQYF
CDR3nt: TGTGCCAGCAGCGCGGGGGGGGCCGAGCAGTACTTC
abundance: .
v_gene: TRBV7-2
j_gene: TRBJ2-7
d_gene: TRBD2

CDR3aa: CASSYSVSGANVLTF
CDR3nt: TGTGCCAGCAGCTACAGCGTCTCTGGGGCCAACGTCCTGACTTTC
abundance: .
v_gene: TRBV7-2
j_gene: TRBJ2-6
d_gene: .

CDR3aa: CASSLVGQGDQPQHF
CDR3nt: TGTGCCAGCAGCTTGGTAGGACAGGGGGATCAGCCCCAGCATTTT
abundance: .
v_gene: TRBV7-8
j_gene: TRBJ1-5
d_gene: TRBD1

CDR3aa: CASMRVRGARTEAFF
CDR3nt: TGTGCCAGTATGCGGGTTCGGGGGGCTCGGACTGAAGCTTTCTTT
abundance: .
v_gene: TRBV19
j_gene: TRBJ1-1
d_gene: .

CDR3aa: CASSVRLPPPDTQYF
CDR3nt: TGTGCCAGCAGTGTACGGCTCCCCCCCCCAGATACGCAGTATTTT
abundance: .
v_gene: TRBV2
j_gene: TRBJ2-3
d_gene: .

CDR3aa: CASSQILTSGTTGELFF
CDR3nt: TGTGCCAGCAGCCAAATATTGACTAGCGGGACCACCGGGGAGCTGTTTTTT
abundance: .
v_gene: TRBV7-6
j_gene: TRBJ2-2
d_gene: TRBD2

CDR3aa: CASSASGNRNEQFF
CDR3nt: TGTGCCAGCAGTGCTAGCGGGAATCGAAATGAGCAGTTCTTC
abundance: .
v_gene: TRBV2
j_gene: TRBJ2-1
d_gene: TRBD2

CDR3aa: CASSQRDRGNTGELFF
CDR3nt: TGTGCCAGCAGCCAGCGGGACAGGGGAAACACCGGGGAGCTGTTTTTT
abundance: once
v_gene: TRBV7-8
j_gene: TRBJ2-2
d_gene: TRBD1

CDR3aa: CASSQLASSYNEQFF
CDR3nt: TGTGCCAGTAGTCAACTAGCGTCGTCCTACAATGAGCAGTTCTTC
abundance: .
v_gene: TRBV19
j_gene: TRBJ2-1
d_gene: TRBD2

CDR3aa: CASSDSPGSGNEQFF
CDR3nt: TGTGCCAGCAGTGACTCCCCGGGATCGGGCAATGAGCAGTTCTTC
abundance: once
v_gene: TRBV6-4
j_gene: TRBJ2-1
d_gene: .

CDR3aa: CASSFDRLNEKLFF
CDR3nt: TGTGCCAGCAGCTTCGACAGACTTAATGAAAAACTGTTTTTT
abundance: .
v_gene: TRBV5-6
j_gene: TRBJ1-4
d_gene: .

CDR3aa: CAIRETSGFYYEQYF
CDR3nt: TGTGCCATCAGAGAGACTAGCGGATTCTACTACGAGCAGTACTTC
abundance: .
v_gene: TRBV10-3
j_gene: TRBJ2-7
d_gene: TRBD2

CDR3aa: CASSQDRAVGGTEAFF
CDR3nt: TGTGCCAGCAGCCAAGATCGGGCAGTCGGAGGCACTGAAGCTTTCTTT
abundance: once
v_gene: TRBV4-2
j_gene: TRBJ1-1
d_gene: .

CDR3aa: CASSEGSGGGDTQYF
CDR3nt: TGTGCCAGCTCCGAAGGTTCAGGTGGGGGAGATACGCAGTATTTT
abundance: .
v_gene: TRBV6-4
j_gene: TRBJ2-3
d_gene: .

CDR3aa: CATAKGPPSYEQYF
CDR3nt: TGTGCCACCGCGAAGGGGCCGCCTTCCTACGAGCAGTACTTC
abundance: .
v_gene: TRBV2
j_gene: TRBJ2-7
d_gene: .

CDR3aa: CASSQAGTGSGELFF
CDR3nt: TGCGCCAGCAGCCAGGCCGGGACAGGGTCCGGGGAGCTGTTTTTT
abundance: once
v_gene: TRBV4-1
j_gene: TRBJ2-2
d_gene: TRBD1

CDR3aa: CASSVGLGSGELFF
CDR3nt: TGTGCCAGCAGTGTGGGACTAGGTAGCGGGGAGCTGTTTTTT
abundance: once
v_gene: TRBV2
j_gene: TRBJ2-2
d_gene: TRBD2

CDR3aa: CASSRGTGDGEQFF
CDR3nt: TGCGCCAGCAGCCGCGGGACAGGGGATGGCGAGCAGTTCTTC
abundance: .
v_gene: TRBV5-1
j_gene: TRBJ2-1
d_gene: TRBD1

CDR3aa: CATSRERRSDSNQPQHF
CDR3nt: TGTGCCACCAGCAGAGAACGGCGGTCAGATAGCAATCAGCCCCAGCATTTT
abundance: .
v_gene: TRBV15
j_gene: TRBJ1-5
d_gene: .

CDR3aa: CASSSSGNQPQHF
CDR3nt: TGTGCCAGCAGTTCAAGCGGCAATCAGCCCCAGCATTTT
abundance: .
v_gene: TRBV27
j_gene: TRBJ1-5
d_gene: .

CDR3aa: CASSRYDRPNTEAFF
CDR3nt: TGCGCCAGCAGTCGGTATGACAGGCCAAACACTGAAGCTTTCTTT
abundance: .
v_gene: TRBV5-1
j_gene: TRBJ1-1
d_gene: .

CDR3aa: CAWSVELVTDTQYF
CDR3nt: TGTGCCTGGAGTGTAGAATTAGTAACAGATACGCAGTATTTT
abundance: medium-sized
v_gene: TRBV30
j_gene: TRBJ2-3
d_gene: .

CDR3aa: CASSSRDNPYNEQFF
CDR3nt: TGTGCCAGCAGCTCCCGGGACAACCCATACAATGAGCAGTTCTTC
abundance: .
v_gene: TRBV13
j_gene: TRBJ2-1
d_gene: .

CDR3aa: CAISSRGAKDTQYF
CDR3nt: TGTGCCATATCTAGCAGGGGGGCCAAAGATACGCAGTATTTT
abundance: .
v_gene: TRBV2
j_gene: TRBJ2-3
d_gene: .

CDR3aa: CASSPPTGGVGGYTF
CDR3nt: TGTGCCAGCAGTCCGCCGACAGGGGGCGTGGGAGGCTACACCTTC
abundance: .
v_gene: TRBV2
j_gene: TRBJ1-2
d_gene: TRBD1

CDR3aa: CAWSVTDTQYF
CDR3nt: TGTGCCTGGAGCGTTACAGATACGCAGTATTTT
abundance: .
v_gene: TRBV30
j_gene: TRBJ2-3
d_gene: .

CDR3aa: CASSLVFGTRTGTGELFF
CDR3nt: TGTGCCAGCAGCCTGGTGTTTGGGACACGAACGGGGACCGGGGAGCTGTTTTTT
abundance: .
v_gene: TRBV5-6
j_gene: TRBJ2-2
d_gene: .

CDR3aa: CAWSVLTDGLQYF
CDR3nt: TGTGCCTGGAGTGTACTGACAGACGGTTTGCAGTACTTC
abundance: .
v_gene: TRBV30
j_gene: TRBJ2-7
d_gene: .

CDR3aa: CASSEPGSTGELFF
CDR3nt: TGCGCCAGCAGTGAGCCGGGGTCCACCGGGGAGCTGTTTTTT
abundance: .
v_gene: TRBV10-1
j_gene: TRBJ2-2
d_gene: .

CDR3aa: CASSPSQNTGELFF
CDR3nt: TGCGCCAGCAGCCCGTCGCAGAACACCGGGGAGCTGTTTTTT
abundance: .
v_gene: TRBV4-1
j_gene: TRBJ2-2
d_gene: .

CDR3aa: CASSQASGAGDTQYF
CDR3nt: TGCGCCAGCAGCCAAGCAAGCGGGGCAGGAGATACGCAGTATTTT
abundance: .
v_gene: TRBV4-3
j_gene: TRBJ2-3
d_gene: TRBD2

CDR3aa: CASSLALSRESGNTIYF
CDR3nt: TGTGCCAGCAGCTTAGCGCTAAGTCGAGAGTCTGGAAACACCATATATTTT
abundance: .
v_gene: TRBV7-9
j_gene: TRBJ1-3
d_gene: .

CDR3aa: CASSWGGTTDTQYF
CDR3nt: TGTGCCAGCAGCTGGGGGGGGACGACAGATACGCAGTATTTT
abundance: .
v_gene: TRBV11-3
j_gene: TRBJ2-3
d_gene: TRBD2

CDR3aa: CASSLFGPSYNEQFF
CDR3nt: TGTGCCAGCAGTTTATTCGGGCCGTCCTACAATGAGCAGTTCTTC
abundance: medium-sized
v_gene: TRBV28
j_gene: TRBJ2-1
d_gene: .

CDR3aa: CASSLLGQGTYEQYF
CDR3nt: TGTGCCAGCAGCTTGTTGGGACAGGGAACCTACGAGCAGTACTTC
abundance: .
v_gene: TRBV5-5
j_gene: TRBJ2-7
d_gene: TRBD1

CDR3aa: CASSPTGLNYGYTF
CDR3nt: TGTGCCAGCAGCCCGACGGGGCTCAACTATGGCTACACCTTC
abundance: .
v_gene: TRBV14
j_gene: TRBJ1-2
d_gene: .

CDR3aa: CAISELTGTQEEQYF
CDR3nt: TGTGCCATCAGTGAACTGACAGGGACTCAGGAAGAGCAGTACTTC
abundance: .
v_gene: TRBV10-3
j_gene: TRBJ2-7
d_gene: .

CDR3aa: CASSSRASGSYNEQFF
CDR3nt: TGTGCCAGCTCCAGTCGGGCCTCAGGATCCTACAATGAGCAGTTCTTC
abundance: once
v_gene: TRBV11-3
j_gene: TRBJ2-1
d_gene: .

CDR3aa: CASTRGDRGYQPQHF
CDR3nt: TGTGCCAGCACCCGAGGGGACAGGGGGTACCAGCCCCAGCATTTT
abundance: .
v_gene: TRBV28
j_gene: TRBJ1-5
d_gene: TRBD1